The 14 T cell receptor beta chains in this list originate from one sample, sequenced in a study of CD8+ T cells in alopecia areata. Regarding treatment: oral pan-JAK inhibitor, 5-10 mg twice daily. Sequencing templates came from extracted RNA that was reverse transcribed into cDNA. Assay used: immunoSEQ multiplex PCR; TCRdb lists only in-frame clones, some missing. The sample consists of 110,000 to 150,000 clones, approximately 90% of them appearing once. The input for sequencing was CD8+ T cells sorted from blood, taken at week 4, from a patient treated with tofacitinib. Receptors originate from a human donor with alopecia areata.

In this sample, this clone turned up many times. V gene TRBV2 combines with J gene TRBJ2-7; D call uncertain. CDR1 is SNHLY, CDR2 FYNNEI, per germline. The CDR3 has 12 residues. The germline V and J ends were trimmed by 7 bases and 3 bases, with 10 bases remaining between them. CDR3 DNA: TGTGCCAGCATTGCACAAAACTACGAGCAGTACTTC. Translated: CASIAQNYEQYF.

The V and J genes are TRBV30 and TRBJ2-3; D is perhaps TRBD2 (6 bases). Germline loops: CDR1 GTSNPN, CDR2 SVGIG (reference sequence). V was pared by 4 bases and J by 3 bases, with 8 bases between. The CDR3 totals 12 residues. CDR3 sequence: CAWMEGTDTQYF. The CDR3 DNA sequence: TGTGCCTGGATGGAGGGTACAGATACGCAGTATTTT.

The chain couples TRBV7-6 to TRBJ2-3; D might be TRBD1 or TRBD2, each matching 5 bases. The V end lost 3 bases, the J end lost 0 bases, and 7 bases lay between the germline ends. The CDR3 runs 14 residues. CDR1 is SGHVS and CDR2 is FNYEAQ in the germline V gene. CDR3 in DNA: TGTGCCAGCAGCTTGGGACCGAGCACAGATACGCAGTATTTT. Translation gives CASSLGPSTDTQYF.

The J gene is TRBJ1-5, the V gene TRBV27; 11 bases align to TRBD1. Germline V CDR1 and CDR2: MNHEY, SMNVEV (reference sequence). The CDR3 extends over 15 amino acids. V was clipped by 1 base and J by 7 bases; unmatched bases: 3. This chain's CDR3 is CASSLLGTGGQPQHF. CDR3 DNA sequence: TGTGCCAGCAGTTTATTGGGGACAGGGGGGCAGCCCCAGCATTTT.

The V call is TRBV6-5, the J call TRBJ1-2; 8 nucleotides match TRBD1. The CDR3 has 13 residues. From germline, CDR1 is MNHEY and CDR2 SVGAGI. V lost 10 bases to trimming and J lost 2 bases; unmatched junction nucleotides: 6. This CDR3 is CATTRGLNYGYTF. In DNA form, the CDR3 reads TGTGCCACCACCAGGGGGCTCAACTATGGCTACACCTTC.

The CDR3 loop reads CASSPTGEETGELFF. The CDR3, as DNA: TGTGCCAGCAGCCCGACAGGGGAGGAAACCGGGGAGCTGTTTTTT. The V gene is TRBV13, the J gene TRBJ2-2; TRBD1 aligns across 8 bases. The V gene end was trimmed by 5 bases and the J gene end by 5 bases; junction bases not matched to a gene: 7. CDR1 PRHDT and CDR2 FYEKMQ come from the germline V gene (reference sequence). This CDR3 is 15 amino acids long.

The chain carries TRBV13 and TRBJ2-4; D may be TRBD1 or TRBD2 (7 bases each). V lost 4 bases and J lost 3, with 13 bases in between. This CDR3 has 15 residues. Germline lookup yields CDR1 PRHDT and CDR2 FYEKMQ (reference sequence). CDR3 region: CASSSGGTDKNIQYF. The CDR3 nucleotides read TGTGCCAGCAGCTCCGGGGGGACAGACAAAAACATTCAGTACTTC. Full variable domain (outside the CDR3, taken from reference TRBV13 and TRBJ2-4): AAGVIQSPRHLIKEKRETATLKCYPIPRHDTVYWYQQGPGQDPQFLISFYEKMQSDKGSIPDRFSAQQFSDYHSELNMSSLELGDSALYFCASSSGGTDKNIQYFGAGTRLSVL.

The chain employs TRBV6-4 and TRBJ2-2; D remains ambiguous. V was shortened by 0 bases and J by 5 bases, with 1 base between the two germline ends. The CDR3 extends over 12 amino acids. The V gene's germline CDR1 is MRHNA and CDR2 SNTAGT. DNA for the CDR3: TGTGCCAGCAGTGACTCGACCGGGGAGCTGTTTTTT. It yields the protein CASSDSTGELFF.

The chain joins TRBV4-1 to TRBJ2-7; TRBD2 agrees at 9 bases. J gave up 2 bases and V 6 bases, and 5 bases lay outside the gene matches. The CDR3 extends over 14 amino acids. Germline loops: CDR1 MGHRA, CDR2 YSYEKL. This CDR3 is CASRQREATYEQYF. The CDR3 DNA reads TGCGCCAGCAGACAGCGGGAGGCTACCTACGAGCAGTACTTC.

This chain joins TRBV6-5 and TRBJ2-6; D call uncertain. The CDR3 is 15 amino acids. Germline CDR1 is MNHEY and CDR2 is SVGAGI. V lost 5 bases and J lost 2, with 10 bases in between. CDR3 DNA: TGTGCCAGCAGTAGGGTAGGAGCTGGGGCCAACGTCCTGACTTTC. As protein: CASSRVGAGANVLTF.

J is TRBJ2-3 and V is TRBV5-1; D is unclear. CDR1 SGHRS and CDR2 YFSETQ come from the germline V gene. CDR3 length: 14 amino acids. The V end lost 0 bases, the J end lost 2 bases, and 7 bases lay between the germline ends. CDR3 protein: CASSLEAVTDTQYF. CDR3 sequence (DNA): TGCGCCAGCAGCTTGGAAGCCGTCACAGATACGCAGTATTTT.

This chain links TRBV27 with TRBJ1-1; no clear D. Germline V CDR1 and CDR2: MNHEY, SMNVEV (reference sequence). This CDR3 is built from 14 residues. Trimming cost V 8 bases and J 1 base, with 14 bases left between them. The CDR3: CASSSTIENTEAFF. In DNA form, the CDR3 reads TGTGCCAGCTCCTCCACGATAGAGAACACTGAAGCTTTCTTT.

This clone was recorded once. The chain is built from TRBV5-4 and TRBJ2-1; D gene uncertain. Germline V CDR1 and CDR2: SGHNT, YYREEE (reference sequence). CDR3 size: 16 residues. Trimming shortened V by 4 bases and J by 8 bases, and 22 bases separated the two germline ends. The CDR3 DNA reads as TGTGCCAGCAGCCAACGTTCGAGCCATTGGGTCTATGAGCAGTTCTTC. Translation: CASSQRSSHWVYEQFF.

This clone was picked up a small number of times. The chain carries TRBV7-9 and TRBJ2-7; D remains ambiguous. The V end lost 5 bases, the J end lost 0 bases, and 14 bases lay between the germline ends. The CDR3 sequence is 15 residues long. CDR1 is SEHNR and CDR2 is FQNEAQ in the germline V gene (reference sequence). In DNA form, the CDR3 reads TGTGCCAGCAGCCCTCCAGATCTGAGCTCCTACGAGCAGTACTTC. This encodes CASSPPDLSSYEQYF.